The 29 T cell receptor beta chains below come from one sample, sequenced in a study of blood T cells in healthy people across ages. The authors ran a second PCR of 7 to 11 cycles using a sample-barcoded 5' primer and a J-beta primer mix. Using its own MiXCR run on the 5' RACE reads, TCRdb lists one record per CDR3 protein. The repertoire holds about 640,000 distinct CDR3 sequences, less than 35% seen once, with 15% to 19% in the top ten. Sequenced: blood. These receptors came from a woman aged 80 or over in good health.

This clonotype showed up many times. Being one base from a much bigger clone, this may be a read error. The chain recombines TRBV5-1 with TRBJ2-7; no reliable D call. The germline V and J ends were trimmed by 4 bases and 4 bases, with 6 bases remaining between them. Germline CDR1 is SGHRS and CDR2 is YFSETQ. The CDR3 spans 11 residues. The CDR3 DNA reads TGCGCCAGCAGCGACCGATACGAGCAGTACTTC. Translating gives CASSDRYEQYF.

This clonotype came up a few times. A much larger clone differs from this one at a single base, so this may be a read error. The V and J genes are TRBV5-5 and TRBJ1-5; TRBD1 might be the D (6 bases). Germline CDR1 is SGHKS and CDR2 is YYEKEE (reference sequence). The CDR3 totals 15 residues. V lost 4 bases, J lost 2 bases, and 13 bases lay in between. In nucleotides, the CDR3 is TGTGCCAGCAGCGCCGGGACATATGGCAATCAGCCCCAGCATTTT. Its translation is CASSAGTYGNQPQHF. Based on the CDR3 plus reference TRBV5-5 and TRBJ1-5, the full variable domain is DAGVTQSPTHLIKTRGQQVTLRCSPISGHKSVSWYQQVLGQGPQFIFQYYEKEERGRGNFPDRFSARQFPNYSSELNVNALLLGDSALYLCASSAGTYGNQPQHFGDGTRLSIL.

The V and J genes are TRBV7-9 and TRBJ2-1; D is unresolved. CDR1 is SEHNR, CDR2 FQNEAQ, per germline (reference sequence). V was shortened by 3 bases and J by 11 bases, with 26 bases between the two germline ends. There are 17 residues in the CDR3. The CDR3 protein is CASSLGFSGPRAYKQFF. CDR3 bases: TGTGCCAGCAGCTTGGGCTTCTCCGGGCCCCGAGCGTATAAGCAGTTCTTC.

The CDR3 protein is CASSPPPGRNSPLHF. The CDR3 DNA is TGTGCCAGCAGCCCCCCTCCAGGGCGGAATTCACCCCTCCACTTT. The rearrangement links TRBV16 to TRBJ1-6, with D possibly matching TRBD1 (5 bases). The CDR3 is 15 residues long. The V and J ends lost 4 bases and 7 bases respectively, with 14 bases between them. Germline-derived CDR1 and CDR2 are KGHSY and FQNENV. The whole variable domain, filled in from reference TRBV16 and TRBJ1-6, reads GEEVAQTPKHLVRGEGQKAKLYCAPIKGHSYVFWYQQVLKNEFKFLISFQNENVFDETGMPKERFSAKCLPNSPCSLEIQATKLEDSAVYFCASSPPPGRNSPLHFGNGTRLTVT.

This clonotype was recorded many times. The rearrangement links TRBV5-1 to TRBJ2-5; D may match TRBD1 or TRBD2 (5 bases each). This CDR3 is 13 amino acids long. Germline V gene lookup returns CDR1 SGHRS and CDR2 YFSETQ. The V gene lost 7 bases and the J gene lost 2 bases, with 12 bases spanning the gap. As DNA, the CDR3 is TGCGCCAGCGCCGGGACGTCTCAAGAGACCCAGTACTTC. It specifies CASAGTSQETQYF.

Note on this clonotype: A much larger clonotype is one base distant, so this may be a read error. The J gene is TRBJ1-2, the V gene TRBV20-1; 10 nucleotides line up with TRBD1. Germline loops: CDR1 DFQATT, CDR2 SNEGSKA (reference sequence). The CDR3 has 13 amino acids. The CDR3 bases are TGCAGTGCATTGGGACAGGGGAATTATGACTACACCTTC. The encoded protein is CSALGQGNYDYTF.

V usage is TRBV20-1 and J usage is TRBJ2-5; unclear D gene. Trimming removed 0 bases at V and 5 bases at J, with 7 bases between. Germline CDR1 is DFQATT and CDR2 is SNEGSKA (reference sequence). The CDR3 contains 12 residues. The CDR3 loop reads CSAREVLETQYF. In DNA, the CDR3 is TGCAGTGCTAGAGAGGTCCTGGAGACCCAGTACTTC.

Only a few counts were recorded for this clonotype. This rearrangement joins TRBV29-1 to TRBJ2-6, with D unclear. CDR3 size: 14 residues. The germline gives CDR1 SQVTM, CDR2 ANQGSEA. The V end was cut by 4 bases, the J end by 0 bases, with 7 bases between. CDR3 in amino acids: CSVAVNSGANVLTF. CDR3 DNA sequence: TGCAGCGTTGCTGTCAACTCTGGGGCCAACGTCCTGACTTTC.

In this sample, this clonotype turned up a few times. The chain couples TRBV15 to TRBJ2-7; 10 positions agree with TRBD2. Germline V gives CDR1 LNHNV, CDR2 YYDKDF (reference sequence). This CDR3 comprises 16 residues. V gave up 1 base and J gave up 5 bases; unmatched junction bases: 8. The CDR3 spells CATSRGQREGRDEQYF. CDR3 sequence (DNA): TGTGCCACCAGCAGAGGTCAGCGGGAGGGCCGCGACGAGCAGTACTTC.

A note on this clonotype: The final CDR3 position lacks the conserved phenylalanine or tryptophan, pointing to a likely read error. This chain links TRBV19 with TRBJ2-1; the match to TRBD2 covers 7 bases. Germline-derived CDR1 and CDR2 are LNHDA and SQIVND (reference sequence). V lost 3 bases to trimming and J lost 0 bases; unmatched junction nucleotides: 8. The CDR3 is made up of 17 amino acids. CDR3 residues: CASSITKRGLSYNEQFS. In DNA, the CDR3 is TGTGCCAGTAGTATTACCAAGCGGGGCCTCTCCTACAATGAGCAGTTCTCC.

This clonotype turned up a few times. The V call is TRBV9, the J call TRBJ1-2, with unresolved D. Germline assignment: CDR1 SGDLS and CDR2 YYNGEE. The length of the CDR3 is 14 residues. V lost 0 bases, J lost 1 base, and 7 bases lay in between. CDR3 in amino acids: CASSVGVLNYGYTF. The CDR3 bases are TGTGCCAGCAGCGTAGGTGTCCTTAACTATGGCTACACCTTC.

Only a few counts were recorded for this clonotype. V usage is TRBV7-2 and J usage is TRBJ2-2, with 7 positions matching TRBD1. After removal of 5 bases from V and 5 bases from J, the junction contained 8 bases not matched to a gene. The CDR3 length is 15 residues. The germline V gene encodes CDR1 SGHTA and CDR2 FQGNSA. CDR3 nucleotides: TGTGCCAGCAGCCCACAGGGGCTAGGGACCGGGGAGCTGTTTTTT. Protein product: CASSPQGLGTGELFF.

This clonotype was counted at least ten times. Possible read error: a much larger clone is one base away. This chain uses TRBV5-1 with TRBJ2-5, with D possibly called TRBD1 or TRBD2 (7 bases each). This CDR3 is 16 amino acids long. In germline, CDR1 is SGHRS, CDR2 YFSETQ. V was shortened by 4 bases and J by 11 bases, with 27 bases between the two germline ends. CDR3 amino acids: CASSATTRGGRNEQYF. The CDR3 DNA is TGCGCCAGCAGCGCAACGACCAGGGGGGGTAGAAATGAGCAGTACTTC. The variable domain in full, with the rest retrieved from reference TRBV5-1 and TRBJ2-5, is KAGVTQTPRYLIKTRGQQVTLSCSPISGHRSVSWYQQTPGQGLQFLFEYFSETQRNKGNFPGRFSGRQFSNSRSEMNVSTLELGDSALYLCASSATTRGGRNEQYFGPGTRLLVL.

This clonotype was seen more than once but under ten times. V is TRBV7-9 and J is TRBJ1-5; 7 bases match TRBD1. This CDR3 is 15 amino acids long. Germline V lookup: CDR1 SEHNR, CDR2 FQNEAQ (reference sequence). The J segment lost 3 bases and the V segment lost 4 bases, leaving 6 bases of the junction unmatched. CDR3 bases: TGTGCCAGCAGCTCCGGCGGGACAGCCAATCAGCCCCAGCATTTT. It specifies CASSSGGTANQPQHF.

There are a few counts of this clonotype. A read error may explain this, as a much larger clone is one base away. The CDR3 end shows no conserved phenylalanine or tryptophan, and so a read error is likely. The chain links TRBV4-3 to TRBJ1-4; 8 nucleotides match TRBD1. Looked up from germline, CDR1 is LGHNA and CDR2 is YSLEER. Trimming cost V 3 bases and J 7 bases; bases outside gene matches: 10. There are 16 residues in the CDR3. CDR3 sequence (DNA): TGCGCCAGCAGCCAGGGGAGTGTCAGGGGGCGTGAAAAACTGTTTTGT. It yields the protein CASSQGSVRGREKLFC.

This rearrangement joins TRBV12-3 or TRBV12-4 to TRBJ2-1; D perhaps matches TRBD1 (6 bases). This CDR3 comprises 15 residues. Trimming pared 9 bases from V and 2 bases from J, leaving 17 bases between. CDR3 sequence: CASRHGRGTYNEQFF. CDR3 nucleotides: TGTGCCAGTAGACACGGCAGGGGCACCTACAATGAGCAGTTCTTC.

This chain links TRBV20-1 with TRBJ2-1; D possibly corresponds to TRBD2 (7 bases). Germline V lookup: CDR1 DFQATT, CDR2 SNEGSKA (reference sequence). The V end lost 4 bases, the J end lost 12 bases, and 28 bases lay between the germline ends. The CDR3 is 16 amino acids. This CDR3 is CSATIYGTGGIDGQFF. As DNA, the CDR3 is TGCAGTGCTACCATCTATGGGACGGGGGGCATAGATGGGCAGTTCTTC.

In this sample, this clonotype turned up many times. The CDR3 DNA is TGTGCCAGCAGCTTAGTTAGGGGGCCGCGGGGGGGCCCCTACAATGAGCAGTTCTTC. This gives the protein CASSLVRGPRGGPYNEQFF. The chain links TRBV11-2 to TRBJ2-1; 9 nucleotides line up with TRBD2. J was trimmed by 2 bases and V by 1 base; bases with no gene match: 12. CDR1 and CDR2 from the germline V gene are SGHAT and FQNNGV. The length of the CDR3 is 19 residues.

This clonotype was recorded at least ten times. The chain combines TRBV2 with TRBJ2-7; 10 bases are a match to TRBD1. V lost 6 bases to trimming and J lost 3 bases; unmatched junction nucleotides: 2. This CDR3 has 13 amino acids. The V gene's germline CDR1 is SNHLY and CDR2 FYNNEI. The CDR3 sequence is CASSRDRGYEQYF. The CDR3, as DNA: TGTGCCAGCAGCCGGGACAGGGGCTACGAGCAGTACTTC.

The gene calls are TRBV6-2 or TRBV6-3 and TRBJ2-2; D is undetermined. The germline V gene encodes CDR1 MNHEY and CDR2 SVGEGT. The CDR3 consists of 14 residues. V lost 10 bases and J 0 bases, leaving 12 bases between the germline ends. The CDR3 region is CATKKHANTGELFF. The CDR3 DNA reads as TGTGCCACCAAAAAACATGCGAACACCGGGGAGCTGTTTTTT.

The gene calls are TRBV28 and TRBJ2-5; 10 bases are shared with TRBD2. Germline trimming cut 4 bases from V and 5 bases from J; bases unmatched to any gene: 10. CDR1 is MDHEN, CDR2 SYDVKM, per germline. CDR3 length equals 16 residues. The CDR3 loop is CASSSLAGAYGETQYF. The CDR3 nucleotides are TGTGCCAGCAGTTCTCTAGCGGGGGCCTATGGGGAGACCCAGTACTTC.

To note about this clonotype: An end of the junction differs from the germline gene, which may be a read error. CDR3 amino acids: CASSSLLADRSDNGQFF. The CDR3 region has the DNA TGTGCCAGCAGCTCCCTCCTAGCAGACCGCTCCGACAATGGGCAGTTCTTC. The rearrangement links TRBV9 to TRBJ2-1, with a tentative D call TRBD2 (5 bases). The CDR3 runs to 17 residues. From germline, CDR1 is SGDLS and CDR2 YYNGEE.

The chain recombines TRBV5-1 with TRBJ2-3; a weak D match, TRBD1 (5 bases). The CDR3 is 11 amino acids. The V and J ends lost 7 bases and 4 bases respectively, with 7 bases between them. Germline-derived CDR1 and CDR2 are SGHRS and YFSETQ. CDR3 residues: CASQGPDTQYF. In DNA form, the CDR3 reads TGCGCCAGCCAGGGTCCAGATACGCAGTATTTT.

The chain uses TRBV12-3 or TRBV12-4 and TRBJ2-3; TRBD2 agrees at 9 bases. This CDR3 is built from 17 residues. The trim removed 1 base at V and 5 bases at J, leaving 10 bases unmatched. The chain's CDR3 is CASSLVLAGRGGDTQYF. CDR3 coding DNA: TGTGCCAGCAGTTTAGTACTAGCGGGCCGGGGGGGAGATACGCAGTATTTT.

This clonotype was recorded at least ten times. The CDR3 region is CASSGPGLWQETQYF. In DNA form, the CDR3 reads TGTGCCAGCAGTGGACCGGGACTATGGCAAGAGACCCAGTACTTC. The rearrangement uses TRBV6-5 and TRBJ2-5, with 7 bases fitting TRBD2. The CDR3 loop spans 15 amino acids. Germline loops: CDR1 MNHEY, CDR2 SVGAGI. The V gene end was trimmed by 5 bases and the J gene end by 2 bases; junction bases not matched to a gene: 8.

In the case of this clonotype: The conserved phenylalanine or tryptophan normally closing the CDR3 is absent here, so this likely arose from a read error. This chain joins TRBV5-1 and TRBJ1-5; weak D call: TRBD1 (5 bases). This CDR3 has 13 amino acids. CDR1 is SGHRS and CDR2 is YFSETQ in the germline V gene. Trimming shortened V by 2 bases and J by 6 bases, and 9 bases separated the two germline ends. Here the CDR3 DNA reads TGCGCCAGCAGCTTCCAGGGTAGTCAGCCCCAGCATCTT. It yields the protein CASSFQGSQPQHL.

This clonotype was detected many times. The genes are TRBV3-1 and TRBJ2-7; 9 nucleotides agree with TRBD2. Per germline, CDR1 LGHDT and CDR2 YNNKEL (reference sequence). Trimming cost V 1 base and J 7 bases; bases outside gene matches: 11. This CDR3 has 16 residues. The DNA for the CDR3 is TGTGCCAGCAGCCAAGGGGCTAGCGGGGCCCCAATGGAGCAGTACTTC. Translated, it gives CASSQGASGAPMEQYF.

This clonotype was found a few times. The rearrangement joins TRBV12-3 or TRBV12-4 to TRBJ1-5; D not resolved. Trimming removed 5 bases at V and 7 bases at J, with 21 bases between. This CDR3 spans 16 amino acids. CDR3 nucleotide sequence: TGTGCCAGCAGTCCTACATACGGGTCCGCGGGACAGCCCCAGCATTTT. Its translation: CASSPTYGSAGQPQHF.

Remarks on this clonotype: At one boundary the junction diverges from the germline segment, which might be a read error. V and J are TRBV3-1 and TRBJ1-2; D is perhaps TRBD1 (5 bases). Germline V CDR1 and CDR2: LGHDT, YNNKEL (reference sequence). The CDR3 loop spans 13 amino acids. The CDR3 sequence is CASSQFGDCGYSF. The CDR3 region has the DNA TGTGCCAGCAGCCAATTTGGGGACTGTGGCTACTCCTTC.